This TCR beta chain was identified in a study of T cell repertoires in cytomegalovirus infection. MiXCR, run by TCRdb on the reads, gives a single entry per CDR3 protein. The sample carries fewer than 1,000,000 distinct CDR3 sequences, 31% recorded once. This clonotype occurred a few times. Its antigen is unidentified. The specimen comprised cultured CD8+ T cells from PBMCs, sampled from culture after CMV antigen stimulation. This TCR was recovered from a human donor in good health (CMV status not recorded). Some clones in this sample may be carry-over from other donors' samples.

This chain's CDR3 is CATSDLPNYGYTF. The CDR3 bases are TGTGCCACCAGTGATTTGCCGAACTATGGCTACACCTTC. The chain joins TRBV24-1 to TRBJ1-2, with no clear D. Germline V lookup: CDR1 KGHDR, CDR2 SFDVKD. This CDR3 contains 13 residues. V was clipped by 0 bases and J by 2 bases, with 3 bases between them.